The 30 T cell receptor beta chains given below trace back to one sample, sequenced in a study of human T cells and chemical hapten exposure. Treatment indicated: therapeutic diphenylcyclopropenone sensitization with weekly scalp DPC. The study used a library that attached unique molecular identifiers to individual cDNA molecules. Via MiXCR, TCRdb re-called the reads, giving one row per CDR3 protein. The sample includes roughly 80 distinct CDR3 sequences. The sequences come from whole blood, collected before DPC sensitization or 2, 6, or about 24 weeks after (not recorded which). All receptors come from an adult with alopecia areata. Some clones in this sample may be carry-over from other donors' samples. This table probably holds off-target reads from a library built for another chain.

This clonotype has only a few counts. V and J are TRBV4-3 and TRBJ2-3; the match to TRBD2 covers 7 bases. Germline V lookup: CDR1 LGHNA, CDR2 YSLEER. The CDR3 is 18 amino acids. Trimming cost V 0 bases and J 0 bases; bases outside gene matches: 9. Here the CDR3 DNA reads TGCGCCAGCAGCCAAGATAGGCTAGCGGCGACCAGCACAGATACGCAGTATTTT. The encoded protein is CASSQDRLAATSTDTQYF.

This sequence joins TRBV7-9 and TRBJ2-5; D is unclear. Germline V CDR1 and CDR2: SEHNR, FQNEAQ (reference sequence). CDR3 length equals 14 residues. Deletions cut 3 bases from V and 4 bases from J, with 12 bases between. Here the CDR3 reads CASSLPSPVETQYF. CDR3 coding DNA: TGTGCCAGCAGCTTGCCATCCCCGGTAGAGACCCAGTACTTC.

The chain uses TRBV6-2 or TRBV6-3 and TRBJ2-1; the match to TRBD2 covers 9 bases. The length of the CDR3 is 16 residues. J lost 5 bases, V lost 5 bases, and 10 bases had no gene match. Per germline, CDR1 MNHEY and CDR2 SVGEGT. The CDR3 protein is CASSPARGRANNEQFF. The CDR3 nucleotides read TGTGCCAGCAGTCCCGCCCGCGGGAGGGCCAACAATGAGCAGTTCTTC.

The rearrangement links TRBV24-1 to TRBJ2-3; D is perhaps TRBD2 (5 bases). The germline V gene has CDR1 KGHDR and CDR2 SFDVKD. Trimming took off 5 bases at V and 2 bases at J, with 13 bases between the two ends. The CDR3 sequence is 15 residues long. CDR3 loop: CATSVGGIFTDTQYF. In nucleotides, the CDR3 is TGTGCCACCAGTGTAGGAGGAATTTTCACAGATACGCAGTATTTT.

By sample share, this clonotype is hyperexpanded. This chain joins TRBV14 and TRBJ2-3; no firm D call. Germline values: CDR1 SGHDN, CDR2 FVKESK. Trimming pared 4 bases from V and 2 bases from J, leaving 13 bases between. This CDR3 has 15 residues. In nucleotides, the CDR3 is TGTGCCAGCAGCCTCGCCCCGCCCTTCACAGATACGCAGTATTTT. Its translation is CASSLAPPFTDTQYF. Supplemented by reference TRBV14 and TRBJ2-3, the full variable domain reads EAGVTQFPSHSVIEKGQTVTLRCDPISGHDNLYWYRRVMGKEIKFLLHFVKESKQDESGMPNNRFLAERTGGTYSTLKVQPAELEDSGVYFCASSLAPPFTDTQYFGPGTRLTVL.

The chain employs TRBV3-1 and TRBJ2-1; D gene unclear. Germline V gives CDR1 LGHDT, CDR2 YNNKEL (reference sequence). V was clipped by 0 bases and J by 2 bases, with 17 bases between them. The CDR3 extends over 18 amino acids. CDR3 sequence: CASSQEAPWADTYNEQFF. The CDR3 nucleotides are TGTGCCAGCAGCCAAGAAGCCCCCTGGGCGGATACCTACAATGAGCAGTTCTTC.

The chain combines TRBV9 with TRBJ2-5; D is unresolved. Deletions cut 1 base from V and 1 base from J, with 8 bases between. The CDR3 sequence is 14 residues long. CDR1 and CDR2 from the germline V gene are SGDLS and YYNGEE. The DNA for the CDR3 is TGTGCCAGCAGCGTAAACTGGCGCCAAGAGACCCAGTACTTC. It encodes CASSVNWRQETQYF.

The genes are TRBV15 and TRBJ2-1; TRBD1 aligns across 7 bases. CDR3 length: 16 amino acids. Looked up from germline, CDR1 is LNHNV and CDR2 is YYDKDF (reference sequence). With V trimmed by 1 base and J by 8 bases, 11 bases remained unmatched. CDR3: CATSRGQGESVDEQFF. CDR3 bases: TGTGCCACCAGCAGAGGCCAGGGGGAAAGCGTAGATGAGCAGTTCTTC.

The V and J genes are TRBV5-1 and TRBJ2-3; the D gene is possibly TRBD2 (5 bases). V lost 4 bases to trimming and J lost 2 bases, with 14 bases between them. The CDR3 totals 15 residues. CDR1 is SGHRS, CDR2 YFSETQ, per germline. The CDR3 reads CASSPEAGLTDTQYF. CDR3 sequence (DNA): TGCGCCAGCAGCCCGGAGGCAGGCCTCACAGATACGCAGTATTTT.

The V and J genes are TRBV4-3 and TRBJ2-1, with 8 bases that match TRBD2. This CDR3 comprises 16 residues. The V gene end was trimmed by 3 bases and the J gene end by 4 bases; junction bases not matched to a gene: 8. Germline values: CDR1 LGHNA, CDR2 YSLEER. The CDR3 region is CASSQGAAGEYNEQFF. The CDR3 DNA sequence: TGCGCCAGCAGCCAGGGGGCAGCGGGAGAATACAATGAGCAGTTCTTC.

This chain uses TRBV5-1 with TRBJ2-1; 7 bases agree with TRBD1. Germline V CDR1 and CDR2: SGHRS, YFSETQ. This CDR3 has 15 residues. V was pared by 4 bases and J by 6 bases, with 10 bases of the junction left unmatched. The CDR3 DNA sequence: TGCGCCAGCAGCGGAGGAAGGGGGCTGAGCAATGAGCAGTTCTTC. Protein sequence: CASSGGRGLSNEQFF.

To note about this clonotype: At one end the junction does not follow the germline gene, possibly because of a read error. The V call is TRBV7-2, the J call TRBJ2-1; D is ambiguous. CDR1 is SGHTA and CDR2 is FQGNSA in the germline V gene. The length of the CDR3 is 15 residues. The DNA for the CDR3 is TGTGGCAGCAGCTTAGAAAGAGGCTCCTACAATGAGCAGTTCTTC. As protein: CGSSLERGSYNEQFF.

This clonotype was counted a few times. J is TRBJ2-5 and V is TRBV5-1, with D unclear. Germline lookup yields CDR1 SGHRS and CDR2 YFSETQ. This CDR3 has 15 residues. Deletions cut 2 bases from V and 5 bases from J, with 16 bases between. In nucleotides, the CDR3 is TGCGCCAGCAGCTTAGTTCCAGCTAGTACTGAGACCCAGTACTTC. Residues: CASSLVPASTETQYF.

The J gene is TRBJ1-4, the V gene TRBV28; D unclear. Germline CDR1 is MDHEN and CDR2 is SYDVKM. There are 15 residues in the CDR3. V lost 1 base and J lost 11, with 17 bases in between. CDR3 bases: TGTGCCAGCAGTTTATTAAAGTCGGCATTTAGGAAACTGTTTTTT. Encoded protein: CASSLLKSAFRKLFF.

The chain combines TRBV7-6 with TRBJ2-5, with D hard to call. In germline, CDR1 is SGHVS, CDR2 FNYEAQ. V lost 3 bases and J 2 bases, leaving 7 bases between the germline ends. CDR3 length: 13 amino acids. The DNA of the CDR3 is TGTGCCAGCAGCTTTGGACGTCAAGAGACCCAGTACTTC. This sequence encodes CASSFGRQETQYF.

The chain employs TRBV5-1 and TRBJ2-5; 9 nucleotides line up with TRBD2. Germline CDR1 is SGHRS and CDR2 is YFSETQ. Trimming removed 2 bases from V and 1 base from J; junction bases left unmatched: 0. The CDR3 has 14 amino acids. The CDR3 coding sequence is TGCGCCAGCAGCTTAGCGGGAGGCCAAGAGACCCAGTACTTC. Translating gives CASSLAGGQETQYF.

V and J are TRBV28 and TRBJ2-7; a possible D gene is TRBD2 (7 bases). V lost 3 bases, J lost 5 bases, and 29 bases lay in between. The CDR3 has 19 residues. Germline lookup yields CDR1 MDHEN and CDR2 SYDVKM. The CDR3: CASSFWGPGGRGYLNEQYF. The CDR3 bases are TGTGCCAGCAGTTTCTGGGGGCCGGGCGGGAGAGGTTATTTGAACGAGCAGTACTTC. The full variable domain, completed using reference TRBV28 and TRBJ2-7, is DVKVTQSSRYLVKRTGEKVFLECVQDMDHENMFWYRQDPGLGLRLIYFSYDVKMKEKGDIPEGYSVSREKKERFSLILESASTNQTSMYLCASSFWGPGGRGYLNEQYFGPGTRLTVT.

The chain joins TRBV6-2 or TRBV6-3 to TRBJ2-3; 8 nucleotides align to TRBD1. CDR3 size: 17 residues. After removal of 5 bases from V and 4 bases from J, the junction contained 14 bases not matched to a gene. Germline V CDR1 and CDR2: MNHEY, SVGEGT. The CDR3 DNA reads as TGTGCCAGCAGTGCCGGGACAGGTGCAGGAGGGTCAGATACGCAGTATTTT. This translates into CASSAGTGAGGSDTQYF.

The chain has TRBV7-2 and TRBJ2-5; tentatively, D is TRBD1 (5 bases). The CDR3 runs 16 residues. V dropped 5 bases and J dropped 2 bases, with 18 bases sitting between them. CDR1 is SGHTA, CDR2 FQGNSA, per germline. In DNA form, the CDR3 reads TGTGCCAGCAGCCCCCGGACCAGGGCATTTCAAGAGACCCAGTACTTC. This codes for CASSPRTRAFQETQYF.

This chain connects TRBV4-3 to TRBJ2-7; 8 nucleotides match TRBD2. The junction had 6 bases not matched to a gene; V was cut back by 3 bases and J by 5 bases. Germline V gives CDR1 LGHNA, CDR2 YSLEER. This CDR3 is built from 14 residues. CDR3 bases: TGCGCCAGCAGCCACCGAGCGGGAGCCCACGAGCAGTACTTC. It translates to CASSHRAGAHEQYF.

This chain uses TRBV28 with TRBJ2-7; D gene unclear. Germline CDR1 is MDHEN and CDR2 is SYDVKM. The V end lost 6 bases, the J end lost 2 bases, and 11 bases lay between the germline ends. This CDR3 is 13 amino acids long. CDR3 in amino acids: CASRPGGPYEQYF. The CDR3 nucleotides read TGTGCCAGCAGACCCGGTGGGCCCTACGAGCAGTACTTC.

The genes are TRBV24-1 and TRBJ2-3, with 10 bases that match TRBD2. CDR1 KGHDR and CDR2 SFDVKD come from the germline V gene. This CDR3 region has 18 residues. Trimming took 5 bases from V and 3 from J; bases not matched to a gene: 13. CDR3 amino acids: CATSATSLLAGLTDTQYF. The CDR3, as DNA: TGTGCCACCAGTGCTACATCCCTACTAGCGGGATTAACAGATACGCAGTATTTT.

The chain recombines TRBV6-1 with TRBJ2-5; TRBD2 aligns across 8 bases. Germline V gives CDR1 MNHNS, CDR2 SASEGT. The V segment lost 2 bases and the J segment 3 bases; nucleotides outside the gene matches: 8. CDR3 length equals 16 residues. The CDR3 loop is CASSEPPTSVEETQYF. Written as DNA, the CDR3 is TGTGCCAGCAGTGAACCCCCGACTAGCGTAGAAGAGACCCAGTACTTC.

This chain uses TRBV29-1 with TRBJ2-1; 11 nucleotides agree with TRBD2. The V and J ends lost 3 bases and 7 bases, in that order; junction bases with no gene match: 5. This CDR3 is built from 14 residues. Germline-derived CDR1 and CDR2 are SQVTM and ANQGSEA. Here the CDR3 reads CSVDSGRALNEQFF. The CDR3 DNA reads TGCAGCGTTGATAGCGGGAGGGCCCTGAATGAGCAGTTCTTC.

This chain connects TRBV12-3 or TRBV12-4 to TRBJ2-1, with 7 bases identical to TRBD1. CDR3 length: 14 residues. The junction had 2 bases not matched to a gene; V was cut back by 6 bases and J by 0 bases. CDR3: CASSGTVSYNEQFF. The CDR3 DNA is TGTGCCAGCAGCGGGACAGTCTCCTACAATGAGCAGTTCTTC.

Note on this clonotype: At one end, the junction sequence differs from germline, possibly due to a read error. V gene TRBV7-6 combines with J gene TRBJ2-5; no clear D. Germline-derived CDR1 and CDR2 are SGHVS and FNYEAQ. There are 13 residues in the CDR3. The CDR3 loop reads CARSFGRQETQYF. CDR3 nucleotide sequence: TGTGCCAGAAGCTTTGGACGTCAAGAGACCCAGTACTTC. Based on the CDR3 plus reference TRBV7-6 and TRBJ2-5, the full variable domain is GAGVSQSPRYKVTKRGQDVALRCDPISGHVSLYWYRQALGQGPEFLTYFNYEAQQDKSGLPNDRFSAERPEGSISTLTIQRTEQRDSAMYRCARSFGRQETQYFGPGTRLLVL.

The chain combines TRBV28 with TRBJ2-7, with D possibly matching TRBD1 (6 bases). Trimming took off 5 bases at V and 1 base at J, with 15 bases between the two ends. Germline-derived CDR1 and CDR2 are MDHEN and SYDVKM. The CDR3 sequence is 15 residues long. The CDR3 protein is CASSPDSDPSYEQYF. The CDR3 bases are TGTGCCAGCAGTCCGGACAGCGACCCTTCCTACGAGCAGTACTTC.

The chain joins TRBV7-9 to TRBJ2-3; D unresolved. From germline, CDR1 is SEHNR and CDR2 FQNEAQ (reference sequence). The ends were cut back, 5 bases at V and 6 bases at J, with 15 bases in the middle. CDR3 length equals 14 residues. This CDR3 is CASSPPASADTQYF. The CDR3 bases are TGTGCCAGCAGCCCCCCAGCCTCTGCGGATACGCAGTATTTT.

This sequence joins TRBV6-5 and TRBJ2-3, with a weak D call TRBD1 (5 bases). Germline V gene data show CDR1 as MNHEY and CDR2 as SVGAGI. V lost 6 bases and J lost 0, with 13 bases in between. The CDR3 has 15 amino acids. The CDR3 DNA sequence: TGTGCCAGCAGCCAAATAGGGGTTAGCACAGATACGCAGTATTTT. Protein product: CASSQIGVSTDTQYF.

This sequence joins TRBV2 and TRBJ2-3; D call uncertain. CDR1 is SNHLY and CDR2 is FYNNEI in the germline V gene. The CDR3 is 13 residues long. V lost 3 bases, J lost 8 bases, and 12 bases lay in between. CDR3 amino acids: CASSEATTATQYF. The CDR3 nucleotides read TGTGCCAGCAGTGAGGCAACAACCGCTACGCAGTATTTT.